This T cell receptor beta chain was recovered during a study of T cells expressing NK-cell markers. Study context: Sequenced donors, eight in total, included seven who were HCMV-seropositive and one who was seronegative.

No DNA is given; TCRdb re-called the 5' RACE reads and lists each CDR3 protein once. The sample has about 150,000 distinct CDR3 sequences. The CDR3 has 16 residues. The germline CDR1 and CDR2 sequences are MNHEY and SMNVEV (reference sequence). Of note for this clonotype: Its specificity is not known.

Study-wide results and caveats: Top CD8+ clonotypes included the dominant CD3+CD56+NKG2C+ clonotypes in five to seven donors.

This chain links TRBV27 with TRBJ2-3; with no DNA, the TCRdb D assignment of TRBD2 cannot be verified. The sequence was obtained from a woman in her forties or fifties in good health. Material: blood T cells: a sorted CD56 or NKG2C T cell subset, CD4+ or CD8+ T cells, or bulk PBMC T cells (not recorded which). CDR3 sequence: CASSLVLLAGADTQYF.